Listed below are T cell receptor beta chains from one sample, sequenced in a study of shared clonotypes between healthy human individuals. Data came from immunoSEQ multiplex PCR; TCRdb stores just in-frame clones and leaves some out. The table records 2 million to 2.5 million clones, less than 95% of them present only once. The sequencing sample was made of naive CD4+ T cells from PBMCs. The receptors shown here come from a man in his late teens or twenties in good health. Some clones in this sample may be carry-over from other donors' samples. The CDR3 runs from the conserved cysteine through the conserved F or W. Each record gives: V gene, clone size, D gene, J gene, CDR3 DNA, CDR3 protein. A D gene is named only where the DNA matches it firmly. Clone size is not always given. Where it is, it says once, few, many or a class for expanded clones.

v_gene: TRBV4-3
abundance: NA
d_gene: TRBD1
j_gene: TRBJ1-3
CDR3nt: TGCGCCAGCAGCCAAGAACAGGGGGCTGGAAACACCATATATTTT
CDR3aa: CASSQEQGAGNTIYF

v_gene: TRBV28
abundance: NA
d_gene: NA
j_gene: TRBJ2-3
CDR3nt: TGTGCCAGCAGTTTCTCCGGGAGACTGGTAACAGATACGCAGTATTTT
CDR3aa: CASSFSGRLVTDTQYF

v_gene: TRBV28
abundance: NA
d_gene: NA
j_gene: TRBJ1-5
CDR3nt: TGTGCCAGCAGCCCTGTCCAGAGCAATCAGCCCCAGCATTTT
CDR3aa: CASSPVQSNQPQHF

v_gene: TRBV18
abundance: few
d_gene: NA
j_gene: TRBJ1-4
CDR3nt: TGTGCCAGTCAACTGGGGTCCACTAATGAAAAACTGTTTTTT
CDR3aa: CASQLGSTNEKLFF

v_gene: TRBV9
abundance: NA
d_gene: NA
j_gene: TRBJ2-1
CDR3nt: TGTGCCAGCAGCGTAGGGTGGAGAGGCGATGAGCAGTTCTTC
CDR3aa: CASSVGWRGDEQFF

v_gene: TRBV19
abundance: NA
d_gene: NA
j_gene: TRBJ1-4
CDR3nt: TGTGCCAGTAGTAGGTCCGACTTAGCCTACGAAAAACTGTTTTTT
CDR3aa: CASSRSDLAYEKLFF

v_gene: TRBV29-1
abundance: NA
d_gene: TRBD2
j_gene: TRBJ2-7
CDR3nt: TGCAGCGTTGGCCGCGGACTAGCGAACGAGCAGTACTTC
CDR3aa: CSVGRGLANEQYF

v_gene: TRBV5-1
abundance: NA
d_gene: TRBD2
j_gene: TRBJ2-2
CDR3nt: TGCGCCAGCAGCCTATTTGGGGAGGGCACCGGGGAGCTGTTTTTT
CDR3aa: CASSLFGEGTGELFF

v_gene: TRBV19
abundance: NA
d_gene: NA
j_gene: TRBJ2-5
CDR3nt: TGTGCCAGTAGTAAGGGCGGACACTCTCAAGAGACCCAGTACTTC
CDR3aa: CASSKGGHSQETQYF

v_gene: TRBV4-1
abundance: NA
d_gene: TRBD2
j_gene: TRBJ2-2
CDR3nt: TGCGCCAGCAGCGGATCCCCGGCGGGAGGGCGCACCGGGGAGCTGTTTTTT
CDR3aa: CASSGSPAGGRTGELFF

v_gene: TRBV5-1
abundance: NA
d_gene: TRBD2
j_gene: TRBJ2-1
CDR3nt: TGCGCCAGCAGCTTCCTAGCGGGAGTTCAATACAATGAGCAGTTCTTC
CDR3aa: CASSFLAGVQYNEQFF

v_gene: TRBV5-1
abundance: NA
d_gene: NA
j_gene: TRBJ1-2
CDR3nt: TGCGCCAGCGGCGACGGGAACTATGGCTACACCTTC
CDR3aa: CASGDGNYGYTF

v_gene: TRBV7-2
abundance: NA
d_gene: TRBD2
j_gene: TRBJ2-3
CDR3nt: TGTGCCAGCAGCTTATGGGCGACTAGCGGGACTAGCACAGATACGCAGTATTTT
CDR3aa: CASSLWATSGTSTDTQYF

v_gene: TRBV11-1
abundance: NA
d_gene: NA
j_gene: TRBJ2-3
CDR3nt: TGTGCCAGCAGAACCGGACGAGGGGCGGGTGGAGATACGCAGTATTTT
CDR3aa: CASRTGRGAGGDTQYF

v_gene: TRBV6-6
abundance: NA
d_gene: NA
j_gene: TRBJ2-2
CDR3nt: TGTGCCACCGGGCGGACGGGAGATACCGGGGAGCTGTTTTTT
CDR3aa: CATGRTGDTGELFF

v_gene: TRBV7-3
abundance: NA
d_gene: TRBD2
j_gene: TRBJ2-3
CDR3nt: TGTGCCAGCAGCTATGGACTAGCGGGAGCCACAGATACGCAGTATTTT
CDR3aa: CASSYGLAGATDTQYF

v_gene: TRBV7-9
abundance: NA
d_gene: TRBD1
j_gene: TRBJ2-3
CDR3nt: TGTGCCAGCAGCTTAAGGGGACAGGTCGCAGATACGCAGTATTTT
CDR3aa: CASSLRGQVADTQYF

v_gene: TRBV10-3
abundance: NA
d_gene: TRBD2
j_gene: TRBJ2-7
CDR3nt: TGTGCCATCACAGTCGGGGGGACCTCCTACGAGCAGTACTTC
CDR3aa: CAITVGGTSYEQYF

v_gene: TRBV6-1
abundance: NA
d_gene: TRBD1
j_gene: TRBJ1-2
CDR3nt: TGTGCCAGCAGTGTATCGACAGGGGACTATGGCTACACCTTC
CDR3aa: CASSVSTGDYGYTF

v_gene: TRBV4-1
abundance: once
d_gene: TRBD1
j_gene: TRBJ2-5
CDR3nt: TGCGCCAGCAGCCTTCTGACAGGGAAAGAGACCCAGTACTTC
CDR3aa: CASSLLTGKETQYF

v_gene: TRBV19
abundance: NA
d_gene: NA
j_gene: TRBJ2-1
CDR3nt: TGTGCCAGTAGCCACGGGGACATCTCCTACAATGAGCAGTTCTTC
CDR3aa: CASSHGDISYNEQFF

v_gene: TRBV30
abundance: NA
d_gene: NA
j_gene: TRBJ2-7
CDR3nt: TGTGCCTGGAGTCAAGGGGGAAGTAGCCGCGAGCAGTACTTC
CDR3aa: CAWSQGGSSREQYF

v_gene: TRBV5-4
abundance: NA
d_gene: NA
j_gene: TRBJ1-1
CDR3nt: TGTGCCAGCAGCTTGGAACAGGCAATAAACACTGAAGCTTTCTTT
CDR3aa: CASSLEQAINTEAFF

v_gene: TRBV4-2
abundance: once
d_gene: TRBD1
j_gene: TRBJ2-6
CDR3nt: TGTGCCAGCAGCCGAGACAGGGACTCTGGGGCCAACGTCCTGACTTTC
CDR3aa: CASSRDRDSGANVLTF

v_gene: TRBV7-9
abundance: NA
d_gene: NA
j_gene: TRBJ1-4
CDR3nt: TGTGCCAGCAGCTTAATGTCGTCAGTAGGGAATGAAAAACTGTTTTTT
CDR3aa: CASSLMSSVGNEKLFF

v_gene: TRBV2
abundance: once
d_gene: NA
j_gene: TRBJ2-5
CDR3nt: TGTGCCAGCAGTGAAGCGCAGGGGTTCCAAGAGACCCAGTACTTC
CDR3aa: CASSEAQGFQETQYF

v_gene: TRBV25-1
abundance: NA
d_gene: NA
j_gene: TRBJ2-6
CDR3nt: TGTGCCAGCAGTGTATCCTTCGGTCCCTCTGGGGCCAACGTCCTGACTTTC
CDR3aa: CASSVSFGPSGANVLTF

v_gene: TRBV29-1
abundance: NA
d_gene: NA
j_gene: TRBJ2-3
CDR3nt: TGCAGCGTTATCAAGGTGGACCGCACAGATACGCAGTATTTT
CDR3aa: CSVIKVDRTDTQYF

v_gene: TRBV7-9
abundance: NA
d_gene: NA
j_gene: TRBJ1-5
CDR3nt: TGTGCCAGCAGCCCCCCCGGGTCCGGGATGTTGCCCCAGCATTTT
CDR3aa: CASSPPGSGMLPQHF

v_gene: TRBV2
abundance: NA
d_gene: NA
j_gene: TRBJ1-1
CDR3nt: TGTGCCAGCAGTGAAGCAAGGCCGGGACATGGGCCAACTTTCTTT
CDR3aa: CASSEARPGHGPTFF

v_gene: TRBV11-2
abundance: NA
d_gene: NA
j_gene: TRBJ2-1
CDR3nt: TGTGCCAGCAGTGGGGTCTTCAATGAGCAGTTCTTC
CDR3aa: CASSGVFNEQFF

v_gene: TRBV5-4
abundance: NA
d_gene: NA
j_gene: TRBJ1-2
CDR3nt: TGTGCCAGCAGCTTGCGGGTAACGAGCTATGGCTACACCTTC
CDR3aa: CASSLRVTSYGYTF

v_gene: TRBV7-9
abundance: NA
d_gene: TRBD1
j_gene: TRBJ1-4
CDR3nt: TGTGCCAGCAGTCGGGACAGGGGATCAACTAATGAAAAACTGTTTTTT
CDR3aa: CASSRDRGSTNEKLFF

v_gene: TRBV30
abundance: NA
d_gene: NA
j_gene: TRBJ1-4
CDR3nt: TGTGCCTGGAGTGGACCGGAAAAACTGTTTTTT
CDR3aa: CAWSGPEKLFF

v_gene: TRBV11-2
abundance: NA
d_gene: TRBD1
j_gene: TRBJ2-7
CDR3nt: TGTGCCAGCAGCTTGACAGGGAACGAGCAGTACTTC
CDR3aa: CASSLTGNEQYF

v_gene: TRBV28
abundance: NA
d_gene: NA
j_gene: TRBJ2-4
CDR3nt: TGTGCCAGCAGTTTAGGACAGCCGGGACATCAGTACTTC
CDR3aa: CASSLGQPGHQYF

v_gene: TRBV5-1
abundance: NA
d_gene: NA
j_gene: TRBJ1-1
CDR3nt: TGCGCCAGCAGCTTGACCGGGATCCCACCTTCCGAAGCTTTCTTT
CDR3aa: CASSLTGIPPSEAFF

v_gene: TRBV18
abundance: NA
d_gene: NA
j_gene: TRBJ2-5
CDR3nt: TGTGCCAGCTCCCCCCCAGGCCAAGAGACCCAGTACTTC
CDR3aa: CASSPPGQETQYF

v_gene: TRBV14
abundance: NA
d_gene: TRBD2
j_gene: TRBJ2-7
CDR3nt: TGTGCCAGCAGCTCCTCGGGGGGAGTCAGCTACGAGCAGTACTTC
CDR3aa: CASSSSGGVSYEQYF

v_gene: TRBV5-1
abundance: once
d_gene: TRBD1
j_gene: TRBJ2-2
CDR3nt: TGCGCCAGCAGCTTGGCGGCAGGGGGCACCGGGGAGCTGTTTTTT
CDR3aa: CASSLAAGGTGELFF

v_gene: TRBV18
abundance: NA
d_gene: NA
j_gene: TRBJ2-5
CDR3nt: TGTGCCAGCTCACCTACGGGACCCGTAACCCAAGAGACCCAGTACTTC
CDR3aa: CASSPTGPVTQETQYF

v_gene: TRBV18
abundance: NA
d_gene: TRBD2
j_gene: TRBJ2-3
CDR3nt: TGTGCCAGCTCAAGCGGGACTAGCGGGAGGAGCACAGATACGCAGTATTTT
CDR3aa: CASSSGTSGRSTDTQYF

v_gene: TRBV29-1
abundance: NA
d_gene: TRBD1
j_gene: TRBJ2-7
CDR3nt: TGCAGCGTTGAAGACGCACGGGGACAGGGGTCGAGGGAGCAGTACTTC
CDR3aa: CSVEDARGQGSREQYF